The sequence of this T cell receptor beta chain was determined in a study of CD8+CD57+ T cells in acquired aplastic anemia. Turning to the study itself: On average, sorted CD4+ and CD8+ cells gave 3 to 3.5 ug of DNA.

Genomic DNA, serving as template, underwent TCR beta VDJ and CDR3 profiling. TCRdb re-derived calls from the reads in MiXCR, one entry per CDR3 protein. The sample consists of 150,000 to 180,000 distinct CDR3 sequences, over 50% of them appearing once. Whoever was chosen for sequencing had shown CD8+CD57+ cell expansion by flow cytometry. Study-wide results and limits: Patients shared about 30 CD8+ CDR3 sequences with controls.

V lost 4 bases and J 5 bases, leaving 7 bases between the germline ends. Germline loops: CDR1 SGHTA, CDR2 FQGNSA. The CDR3 sequence is 12 residues long. This clonotype showed up just a few times. Its specificity is not known. This receptor was obtained from a human donor with aplastic anemia. This chain links TRBV7-2 with TRBJ2-3; D unresolved. Sequenced material: sorted CD4+, CD8+, or CD8+CD57+ T cells (not recorded which) from PBMCs. The DNA of the CDR3 is TGTGCCAGCAGCTCCAGTGTAGATACGCAGTATTTT. Its translation is CASSSSVDTQYF.